These 30 T cell receptor beta chains came from one sample sequenced in a study of T-cell reconstitution after alpha-beta-depleted transplantation in children. A TCRbeta library incorporating unique molecular identifiers was prepared. MiXCR was run by TCRdb on the PCR reads, yielding one entry per CDR3 protein. Of approximately 510,000 distinct CDR3 sequences listed, about 16% are singletons. The sequences come from PBMCs from the stem cell graft donor, collected from the stem cell graft. The receptors were gathered from a human donor who donated a stem cell graft to a child with acute lymphoblastic leukemia.

This clonotype was seen a few times. V usage is TRBV5-1 and J usage is TRBJ2-7, with D unclear. CDR3 length: 14 residues. In germline, CDR1 is SGHRS, CDR2 YFSETQ. Trimming removed 2 bases from V and 5 bases from J, with 14 bases in between. The CDR3 reads CASSFPGMGNEQYF. The CDR3 nucleotides are TGCGCCAGCAGCTTCCCAGGAATGGGGAACGAGCAGTACTTC.

This chain connects TRBV5-6 to TRBJ2-2; TRBD2 matches 9 bases. The CDR3 consists of 16 residues. Germline V gives CDR1 SGHDT, CDR2 YYEEEE. V dropped 10 bases and J dropped 1; count of bases not matched to a gene: 11. CDR3 in DNA: TGTGCCGCGCAGTCTAGCGGGACGATGAACACCGGGGAGCTGTTTTTT. Residues: CAAQSSGTMNTGELFF.

This chain uses TRBV5-6 with TRBJ2-7; TRBD2 might be the D (7 bases). This CDR3 has 13 amino acids. With 4 bases removed from V and 9 bases from J, the gap between germline ends came to 17 bases. The germline V gene has CDR1 SGHDT and CDR2 YYEEEE. The CDR3 is CASSPGGRGVQYF. The CDR3 DNA sequence: TGTGCCAGCAGCCCCGGGGGGCGGGGCGTGCAGTACTTC.

The chain uses TRBV6-5 and TRBJ1-4, with D perhaps matching TRBD1 (5 bases). Germline V gives CDR1 MNHEY, CDR2 SVGAGI. The CDR3 extends over 15 amino acids. Trimming took off 2 bases at V and 7 bases at J, with 14 bases between the two ends. The CDR3: CASSYGTSRSEKLFF. CDR3 DNA: TGTGCCAGCAGTTACGGGACCTCTAGAAGTGAAAAACTGTTTTTT.

The V gene is TRBV27, the J gene TRBJ1-5; TRBD1 aligns across 8 bases. The CDR3 extends over 14 amino acids. Germline CDR1 reads MNHEY; CDR2 reads SMNVEV (reference sequence). J lost 6 bases, V lost 6 bases, and 7 bases had no gene match. CDR3 amino acids: CASSLQGAVQPQHF. DNA of the CDR3: TGTGCCAGCAGCCTTCAGGGGGCGGTTCAGCCCCAGCATTTT.

The chain employs TRBV18 and TRBJ2-7; D might be TRBD1 (5 bases). This CDR3 region has 15 residues. Germline CDR1 reads KGHSH; CDR2 reads LQKENI. V was cut by 6 bases and J by 5 bases, with 20 bases left in between. This CDR3 reads CASSAIPQTAHEQYF. CDR3 bases: TGTGCCAGCTCGGCAATTCCCCAGACAGCCCACGAGCAGTACTTC.

The CDR3 DNA reads TGTGCCAGCAGCATTGTCCCCAAAACTAGCGGGAGTATCTACAATGAGCAGTTCTTC. Its translation: CASSIVPKTSGSIYNEQFF. This chain joins TRBV27 and TRBJ2-1, with 11 bases lining up with TRBD2. CDR3 length equals 19 residues. Germline CDR1 and CDR2: MNHEY and SMNVEV (reference sequence). Trimming took 6 bases from V and 3 from J; bases not matched to a gene: 16.

This clonotype appeared once. J is TRBJ2-2 and V is TRBV2, with 12 bases fitting TRBD2. The J segment lost 5 bases and the V segment lost 7 bases, leaving 8 bases of the junction unmatched. Looked up from germline, CDR1 is SNHLY and CDR2 is FYNNEI. The CDR3 spans 16 residues. The chain's CDR3 is CASTWTSGILTGELFF. DNA for the CDR3: TGTGCCAGCACTTGGACTAGCGGGATTCTTACCGGGGAGCTGTTTTTT.

This clonotype showed up just a few times. This chain links TRBV20-1 with TRBJ2-3, with a possible D match to TRBD2 (6 bases). Germline values: CDR1 DFQATT, CDR2 SNEGSKA (reference sequence). Trimming cost V 4 bases and J 5 bases, with 13 bases left between them. CDR3 length equals 13 residues. The CDR3 region has the DNA TGCAGTGCTAAGGGCAGGAGGGTAGATACGCAGTATTTT. Its protein product is CSAKGRRVDTQYF.

This clonotype was detected a few times. This chain joins TRBV29-1 and TRBJ2-3, with D unclear. Germline V gene lookup returns CDR1 SQVTM and CDR2 ANQGSEA. This CDR3 contains 15 residues. The V end lost 7 bases, the J end lost 2 bases, and 19 bases lay between the germline ends. The CDR3 here is CSAPTGPFLTDTQYF. The CDR3 DNA is TGCAGCGCTCCTACGGGTCCTTTCCTCACAGATACGCAGTATTTT.

The V and J genes are TRBV5-1 and TRBJ1-5; the match to TRBD1 covers 8 bases. Trimming cost V 4 bases and J 2 bases; bases outside gene matches: 5. CDR3 length: 15 amino acids. From germline, CDR1 is SGHRS and CDR2 YFSETQ. CDR3 in amino acids: CASSPATGGNQPQHF. In DNA form, the CDR3 reads TGCGCCAGCAGCCCAGCGACAGGGGGCAATCAGCCCCAGCATTTT. The full variable domain, in which reference TRBV5-1 and TRBJ1-5 provide the parts outside the CDR3, is KAGVTQTPRYLIKTRGQQVTLSCSPISGHRSVSWYQQTPGQGLQFLFEYFSETQRNKGNFPGRFSGRQFSNSRSEMNVSTLELGDSALYLCASSPATGGNQPQHFGDGTRLSIL.

This clonotype has a handful of counts. The rearrangement uses TRBV18 and TRBJ2-7, with D unresolved. Germline V CDR1 and CDR2: KGHSH, LQKENI. V was pared by 2 bases and J by 3 bases, with 8 bases between. The CDR3 consists of 13 residues. The CDR3 sequence is CASSPVTVYEQYF. The CDR3, as DNA: TGTGCCAGCTCACCAGTGACTGTCTACGAGCAGTACTTC.

Only a few counts were recorded for this clonotype. The genes are TRBV6-5 and TRBJ1-6, with no clear D. Looked up from germline, CDR1 is MNHEY and CDR2 is SVGAGI. The CDR3 is 15 amino acids. The V gene lost 2 bases and the J gene lost 8 bases, with 13 bases spanning the gap. Here the CDR3 reads CASSYNILGDSPLHF. CDR3 coding DNA: TGTGCCAGCAGTTACAACATCCTAGGAGATTCACCCCTCCACTTT.

V and J are TRBV20-1 and TRBJ1-5; 7 bases align to TRBD1. There are 14 residues in the CDR3. Germline V gives CDR1 DFQATT, CDR2 SNEGSKA (reference sequence). The V gene end was trimmed by 4 bases and the J gene end by 6 bases; junction bases not matched to a gene: 9. The chain's CDR3 is CSATKTGSSQPQHF. The CDR3 coding sequence is TGCAGTGCTACTAAGACAGGGTCAAGTCAGCCCCAGCATTTT.

The CDR3 nucleotides are TGCAGCGTTGAACCGGACGAAGGCAAAAACATTCAGTACTTC. This encodes CSVEPDEGKNIQYF. The genes are TRBV29-1 and TRBJ2-4; D is ambiguous. With 2 bases removed from V and 3 bases from J, the gap between germline ends came to 11 bases. Germline V gene data show CDR1 as SQVTM and CDR2 as ANQGSEA. The length of the CDR3 is 14 residues. Full variable domain (remainder filled in from reference TRBV29-1 and TRBJ2-4): SAVISQKPSRDICQRGTSLTIQCQVDSQVTMMFWYRQQPGQSLTLIATANQGSEATYESGFVIDKFPISRPNLTFSTLTVSNMSPEDSSIYLCSVEPDEGKNIQYFGAGTRLSVL.

This clonotype came up a few times. CDR3 loop: CSALAGLDSYEQYF. The CDR3 DNA reads as TGCAGTGCTCTCGCGGGGCTTGACTCCTACGAGCAGTACTTC. This chain connects TRBV20-1 to TRBJ2-7; D may be TRBD2 (6 bases). CDR1 and CDR2 (germline): DFQATT, SNEGSKA (reference sequence). The V end was cut by 5 bases, the J end by 0 bases, with 14 bases between. This CDR3 is 14 amino acids long.

This clonotype was counted between two and nine times. The rearrangement uses TRBV3-1 and TRBJ2-7; the D gene could be TRBD1 or TRBD2 (6 bases each). The CDR3 extends over 17 amino acids. V shed 1 base and J shed 6 bases, with 22 bases lying between them. Germline assignment: CDR1 LGHDT and CDR2 YNNKEL (reference sequence). The CDR3 is CASSQVLPGPGASEQYF. The CDR3 nucleotides are TGTGCCAGCAGCCAAGTCCTTCCGGGGCCGGGGGCTTCCGAGCAGTACTTC.

There are a few counts of this clonotype. The chain combines TRBV20-1 with TRBJ2-7, with D unresolved. CDR3 length: 12 amino acids. The V end was cut by 3 bases, the J end by 5 bases, with 11 bases between. From germline, CDR1 is DFQATT and CDR2 SNEGSKA (reference sequence). The CDR3 sequence is CSARALRDEQYF. CDR3 in DNA: TGCAGTGCTAGGGCCCTCCGTGACGAGCAGTACTTC.

J is TRBJ2-7 and V is TRBV20-1; a possible D gene is TRBD1 (5 bases). CDR1 DFQATT and CDR2 SNEGSKA come from the germline V gene (reference sequence). There are 13 residues in the CDR3. Trimming cost V 4 bases and J 3 bases, with 13 bases left between them. CDR3 DNA: TGCAGTGCTAAGGACACCGCTAACTACGAGCAGTACTTC. It encodes CSAKDTANYEQYF.

This clonotype was counted a few times. The chain is built from TRBV10-3 and TRBJ1-5; 9 nucleotides agree with TRBD1. Germline lookup yields CDR1 ENHRY and CDR2 SYGVKD. CDR3 length: 16 amino acids. J was trimmed by 0 bases and V by 3 bases; bases with no gene match: 3. CDR3 DNA: TGTGCCATCAGTGACGGGACAGGGATTAGCAATCAGCCCCAGCATTTT. Its protein product is CAISDGTGISNQPQHF.

This clonotype was observed a handful of times. The chain has TRBV25-1 and TRBJ2-5; D remains unclear. V was pared by 1 base and J by 5 bases, with 8 bases between. This CDR3 has 13 residues. From germline, CDR1 is MGHDK and CDR2 SYGVNS. Here the CDR3 DNA reads TGTGCCAGCAGTGAATGGGAATCGGAGACCCAGTACTTC. This translates into CASSEWESETQYF. The variable domain in full, with the rest retrieved from reference TRBV25-1 and TRBJ2-5, is EADIYQTPRYLVIGTGKKITLECSQTMGHDKMYWYQQDPGMELHLIHYSYGVNSTEKGDLSSESTVSRIRTEHFPLTLESARPSHTSQYLCASSEWESETQYFGPGTRLLVL.

The J gene is TRBJ2-2, the V gene TRBV20-1; the match to TRBD1 covers 7 bases. This CDR3 spans 13 amino acids. The germline V gene has CDR1 DFQATT and CDR2 SNEGSKA (reference sequence). The V and J ends lost 5 bases and 5 bases, in that order; junction bases with no gene match: 5. The CDR3 DNA is TGCAGTGCTCTCACAGGGGCGACCGGGGAGCTGTTTTTT. Protein: CSALTGATGELFF.

This clonotype was seen only a few times. The chain links TRBV4-2 to TRBJ1-2, with TRBD1 matching over 7 bases. The CDR3 totals 14 residues. Germline CDR1 reads LGHNA; CDR2 reads YNFKEQ. The V gene end was trimmed by 1 base and the J gene end by 4 bases; junction bases not matched to a gene: 3. CDR3 DNA sequence: TGTGCCAGCAGCCAAGGGGACAGAATCTATGGCTACACCTTC. It codes for CASSQGDRIYGYTF.

The chain carries TRBV6-6 and TRBJ2-3, with D unresolved. The ends were cut back, 8 bases at V and 1 base at J, with 7 bases in the middle. The CDR3 runs to 12 residues. Germline V gene sequence: CDR1 MNHNY, CDR2 SVGAGI (reference sequence). The CDR3 DNA is TGTGCCAGCGGGATCCGCACAGATACGCAGTATTTT. Translated, it gives CASGIRTDTQYF.

The rearrangement uses TRBV29-1 and TRBJ2-7; perhaps TRBD1 as D (6 bases). The CDR3 is 13 amino acids. Trimming left V 4 bases short and J 2 bases short, with 12 bases between. Germline V lookup: CDR1 SQVTM, CDR2 ANQGSEA. The DNA for the CDR3 is TGCAGCGTTGTTGGGGACACACCCTACGAGCAGTACTTC. Encoded protein: CSVVGDTPYEQYF.

The chain has TRBV7-9 and TRBJ1-2, with D hard to call. V dropped 5 bases and J dropped 6 bases, with 13 bases sitting between them. The CDR3 has 13 residues. Germline assignment: CDR1 SEHNR and CDR2 FQNEAQ (reference sequence). DNA of the CDR3: TGTGCCAGCAGCACAGCAGTTCTTAATGGCTACACCTTC. Protein: CASSTAVLNGYTF.

This clonotype occurred a few times. V gene TRBV5-1 combines with J gene TRBJ2-5; D possibly corresponds to TRBD2 (6 bases). The germline V gene encodes CDR1 SGHRS and CDR2 YFSETQ. V lost 6 bases and J lost 2, with 14 bases in between. CDR3 length: 14 amino acids. CDR3 sequence: CASTGLPRQETQYF. The CDR3 DNA reads as TGCGCCAGCACTGGACTACCTCGTCAAGAGACCCAGTACTTC.

This clonotype came up once. The chain has TRBV6-4 and TRBJ2-7, with 8 bases that match TRBD1. V trimming: 5 bases; J trimming: 5 bases; junction bases outside the gene matches: 11. Germline CDR1 MRHNA, CDR2 SNTAGT. The CDR3 totals 15 residues. The CDR3 nucleotides read TGTGCCAGCAGTACGAGACAGGGGCTTCGGAACGAGCAGTACTTC. Translation: CASSTRQGLRNEQYF.

The J gene is TRBJ2-7, the V gene TRBV3-1; 7 positions agree with TRBD1. The V and J ends lost 1 base and 5 bases, in that order; junction bases with no gene match: 14. Germline CDR1 reads LGHDT; CDR2 reads YNNKEL (reference sequence). The CDR3 is 17 residues long. CDR3 loop: CASSQGVVAHRGHEQYF. The DNA for the CDR3 is TGTGCCAGCAGCCAAGGCGTGGTAGCGCATAGGGGGCACGAGCAGTACTTC.

The rearrangement joins TRBV6-2 or TRBV6-3 to TRBJ2-1; 8 nucleotides line up with TRBD2. The CDR3 sequence is 14 residues long. Losses at the gene ends were 1 base for V and 9 bases for J; bases not matched to a gene: 5. CDR1 is MNHEY and CDR2 is SVGEGT in the germline V gene. The CDR3 nucleotides are TGTGCCAGCAGTTACTTGGGACTAGGGGGTGAGCAGTTCTTC. This codes for CASSYLGLGGEQFF.